The 29 T cell receptor beta chains in this list originate from one sample, sequenced in a study of blood T cell repertoires in COVID-19. Sequencing used immunoSEQ multiplex PCR; TCRdb keeps in-frame clones, though not all of them. In the table there are 100,000 to 150,000 clones, roughly 89% of which are singletons. Sequencing was performed on peripheral blood. The origin of the receptors is a middle-aged man with active or convalescent COVID-19.

The chain carries TRBV6-2 or TRBV6-3 and TRBJ1-2; the D gene is possibly TRBD1 (6 bases). The CDR3 contains 15 residues. From germline, CDR1 is MNHEY and CDR2 SVGEGT. Trimming took off 3 bases at V and 7 bases at J, with 18 bases between the two ends. CDR3 in amino acids: CASSYGTIGSSGYTF. Here the CDR3 DNA reads TGTGCCAGCAGTTATGGGACAATCGGTTCGTCTGGCTACACCTTC.

The chain joins TRBV10-2 to TRBJ2-7; 11 bases are shared with TRBD1. The CDR3 totals 15 residues. The germline gives CDR1 WSHSY, CDR2 SAAADI. V lost 6 bases, J lost 5 bases, and 9 bases stayed unmatched. In DNA, the CDR3 is TGCGCCAGCAGGTGGACTGGACAGGGGGCCGACGAGCAGTACTTC. Encoded protein: CASRWTGQGADEQYF.

The chain joins TRBV15 to TRBJ1-1; 9 bases match TRBD1. This CDR3 contains 15 residues. Germline V lookup: CDR1 LNHNV, CDR2 YYDKDF (reference sequence). V lost 5 bases to trimming and J lost 5 bases; unmatched junction nucleotides: 9. CDR3 nucleotides: TGTGCCACCAGCCGAAACTGGGGACAGGGAACTGAAGCTTTCTTT. This codes for CATSRNWGQGTEAFF.

A single count supports this clone. This chain connects TRBV9 to TRBJ2-1; 9 bases are shared with TRBD1. Germline CDR1 reads SGDLS; CDR2 reads YYNGEE. With 0 bases clipped from V and 7 bases from J, the junction kept 5 bases outside the gene matches. This CDR3 contains 15 residues. The CDR3 DNA reads as TGTGCCAGCAGCGTAGGAGGGACAGGGAGAAATGAGCAGTTCTTC. Encoded protein: CASSVGGTGRNEQFF.

The chain combines TRBV24-1 with TRBJ2-7, with D unresolved. V was pared by 5 bases and J by 3 bases, with 10 bases between. The CDR3 sequence is 13 residues long. Germline V gene lookup returns CDR1 KGHDR and CDR2 SFDVKD. The CDR3 DNA reads as TGTGCCACCAGTGGGGCCCCCAACTACGAGCAGTACTTC. As protein: CATSGAPNYEQYF.

This sequence joins TRBV10-1 and TRBJ1-5; the match to TRBD1 covers 8 bases. CDR1 and CDR2 from the germline V gene are WNHNN and SYGVQD (reference sequence). V trimming: 3 bases; J trimming: 6 bases; junction bases outside the gene matches: 19. The CDR3 is 19 residues long. CDR3 nucleotide sequence: TGCGCCAGCAGTGATCTCTACCCCCATGGAGACAGGGGCCCTCAGCCCCAGCATTTT. Its translation: CASSDLYPHGDRGPQPQHF.

This chain connects TRBV6-5 to TRBJ2-5; 8 bases map to TRBD1. Germline V lookup: CDR1 MNHEY, CDR2 SVGAGI. J lost 7 bases, V lost 6 bases, and 4 bases had no gene match. The CDR3 contains 12 residues. In DNA form, the CDR3 reads TGTGCCAGCAGCGCGCAGGGGGCGACCCAGTACTTC. It yields the protein CASSAQGATQYF.

The V gene is TRBV29-1, the J gene TRBJ2-2; weak D call: TRBD2 (6 bases). CDR1 SQVTM and CDR2 ANQGSEA come from the germline V gene. Trimming took 3 bases from V and 7 from J, leaving 18 bases between them. The CDR3 runs to 15 residues. In DNA, the CDR3 is TGCAGCGTTGAGTCACTAGCTGAGAGGGGCGGGGAGCTGTTTTTT. It is translated as CSVESLAERGGELFF.

This chain links TRBV5-6 with TRBJ1-2, with a possible D match to TRBD1 (5 bases). CDR1 is SGHDT, CDR2 YYEEEE, per germline. The CDR3 consists of 13 residues. Trimming stripped 4 bases from V and 5 bases from J, with 12 bases between. The CDR3 sequence is CASSAGLIYGYTF. CDR3 coding DNA: TGTGCCAGCAGCGCGGGACTGATATATGGCTACACCTTC.

The chain couples TRBV7-2 to TRBJ1-5; 8 bases agree with TRBD1. The germline V gene has CDR1 SGHTA and CDR2 FQGNSA. CDR3 length: 16 residues. The V segment lost 5 bases and the J segment 5 bases; nucleotides outside the gene matches: 11. CDR3 DNA sequence: TGTGCCAGCAGCGGACGACAGGGGTGGTACGATCAGCCCCAGCATTTT. Its translation: CASSGRQGWYDQPQHF.

The rearrangement joins TRBV11-3 to TRBJ2-5, with 7 bases identical to TRBD2. V dropped 1 base and J dropped 3; count of bases not matched to a gene: 5. The CDR3 length is 15 residues. Per germline, CDR1 SGHNT and CDR2 YENEEA. The CDR3 DNA sequence: TGTGCCAGCAGCTTAGGGATTGGACTAGAAGAGACCCAGTACTTC. Amino acid sequence: CASSLGIGLEETQYF.

The chain has TRBV3-1 (or the pseudogene TRBV3-2) and TRBJ1-2, with D uncertain. Germline V lookup: CDR1 LGHDT, CDR2 YNNKEL (reference sequence). This CDR3 is 15 amino acids long. The ends were cut back, 0 bases at V and 2 bases at J, with 10 bases in the middle. The CDR3 nucleotides read TGTGCCAGCAGCCAAGATGTCGTTATCAACTATGGCTACACCTTC. Encoded protein: CASSQDVVINYGYTF.

The chain uses TRBV5-4 and TRBJ1-4, with 7 nucleotides matching TRBD1. The CDR3 has 13 residues. J was trimmed by 7 bases and V by 4 bases; bases with no gene match: 4. Germline CDR1 reads SGHNT; CDR2 reads YYREEE (reference sequence). The CDR3 DNA sequence: TGTGCCAGCAGCCGGGACAGTAGTGAAAAACTGTTTTTT. This translates into CASSRDSSEKLFF.

Written as DNA, the CDR3 is TGTGCCACCCACCGCCCGGACACTGGGGCCAACGTCCTGACTTTC. Protein sequence: CATHRPDTGANVLTF. This chain connects TRBV24-1 to TRBJ2-6; D is perhaps TRBD1 (5 bases). Trimming stripped 9 bases from V and 2 bases from J, with 13 bases between. The germline gives CDR1 KGHDR, CDR2 SFDVKD. The CDR3 length is 15 residues.

The V gene is TRBV2, the J gene TRBJ2-2, with 7 bases identical to TRBD2. V lost 6 bases, J lost 6 bases, and 10 bases stayed unmatched. This CDR3 has 15 amino acids. CDR1 is SNHLY and CDR2 is FYNNEI in the germline V gene. In nucleotides, the CDR3 is TGTGCCAGCAGCGAAACCTCTGGGGGGGCCGGGGAGCTGTTTTTT. Translating gives CASSETSGGAGELFF.

A word on this clone: Other nucleotide sequences in the sample specify the same CDR3. This chain connects TRBV3-1 (or the pseudogene TRBV3-2) to TRBJ2-7; possible D gene TRBD2, 6 bases. The CDR3 consists of 11 residues. Germline CDR1 and CDR2: LGHDT and YNNKEL (reference sequence). V was pared by 3 bases and J by 6 bases, with 6 bases between. This chain's CDR3 is CASSQGGEQYF. CDR3 coding DNA: TGTGCCAGCAGCCAGGGAGGCGAGCAGTACTTC.

J is TRBJ1-1 and V is TRBV6-6, with D possibly TRBD1 on 6 matching bases. The V gene lost 6 bases and the J gene lost 5 bases, with 10 bases spanning the gap. The CDR3 contains 12 residues. Per the germline V gene, CDR1 is MNHNY and CDR2 is SVGAGI (reference sequence). CDR3 DNA: TGTGCCAGCAGAGGGGGAGGGACTGAAGCTTTCTTT. As protein: CASRGGGTEAFF.

V is TRBV6-5 and J is TRBJ2-5; 8 bases match TRBD2. J lost 5 bases, V lost 4 bases, and 9 bases had no gene match. Per germline, CDR1 MNHEY and CDR2 SVGAGI. The CDR3 runs 15 residues. This chain's CDR3 is CASSSTSGVGETQYF. DNA of the CDR3: TGTGCCAGCAGTTCTACTAGCGGCGTCGGGGAGACCCAGTACTTC.

V is TRBV4-3 and J is TRBJ2-5, with 9 bases aligning to TRBD1. This CDR3 comprises 16 residues. The V segment lost 0 bases and the J segment 5 bases; nucleotides outside the gene matches: 7. Germline V gene lookup returns CDR1 LGHNA and CDR2 YSLEER. For the CDR3, the DNA is TGCGCCAGCAGCCAAGAAGTAGGACAGGGGTGGGAGACCCAGTACTTC. Translated: CASSQEVGQGWETQYF.

V usage is TRBV6-5 and J usage is TRBJ2-2; D call uncertain. Germline V lookup: CDR1 MNHEY, CDR2 SVGAGI. The CDR3 runs to 16 residues. V was shortened by 0 bases and J by 2 bases, with 10 bases between the two germline ends. CDR3 in amino acids: CASSYSSNLNTGELFF. As DNA, the CDR3 is TGTGCCAGCAGTTACTCTTCTAACTTAAACACCGGGGAGCTGTTTTTT.

The chain couples TRBV28 to TRBJ2-3; D is perhaps TRBD1 (5 bases). This CDR3 has 14 amino acids. Trimming cost V 6 bases and J 1 base, with 11 bases left between them. Germline lookup yields CDR1 MDHEN and CDR2 SYDVKM. For the CDR3, the DNA is TGTGCCAGCAGATCCCAACAGGGCACAGATACGCAGTATTTT. Protein product: CASRSQQGTDTQYF.

The V gene is TRBV6-6, the J gene TRBJ1-2; D is possibly TRBD1 (6 bases). V was cut by 6 bases and J by 2 bases, with 13 bases left in between. CDR3 length: 14 amino acids. Germline CDR1 and CDR2: MNHNY and SVGAGI (reference sequence). CDR3 sequence reads: CASSRVGGNYGYTF. The CDR3 bases are TGTGCCAGCAGCCGTGTTGGGGGCAACTATGGCTACACCTTC.

This clone occurred a few times. This chain connects TRBV15 to TRBJ2-3; TRBD2 matches 7 bases. Germline CDR1 LNHNV, CDR2 YYDKDF (reference sequence). Losses at the gene ends were 5 bases for V and 2 bases for J; bases not matched to a gene: 7. The CDR3 covers 15 residues. CDR3 protein: CATSVGGGVTDTQYF. Here the CDR3 DNA reads TGTGCCACCAGCGTTGGGGGGGGAGTCACAGATACGCAGTATTTT.

This clone is a singleton in its sample. The chain carries TRBV29-1 and TRBJ2-2, with a weak D call TRBD1 (7 bases). Per the germline V gene, CDR1 is SQVTM and CDR2 is ANQGSEA. This CDR3 region has 14 residues. Trimming took off 4 bases at V and 5 bases at J, with 14 bases between the two ends. The CDR3: CSVAAGGRTGELFF. The CDR3, as DNA: TGCAGCGTTGCCGCAGGGGGGAGGACCGGGGAGCTGTTTTTT.

This clone was observed a handful of times. J is TRBJ1-2 and V is TRBV24-1; tentative D call: TRBD1 (5 bases). The CDR3 loop spans 13 amino acids. V was pared by 5 bases and J by 1 base, with 7 bases between. Germline-derived CDR1 and CDR2 are KGHDR and SFDVKD. CDR3: CATSAQGNYGYTF. The CDR3 region has the DNA TGTGCCACCAGTGCTCAGGGTAACTATGGCTACACCTTC.

The chain combines TRBV7-8 with TRBJ2-7, with TRBD1 identical over 9 bases. This CDR3 comprises 14 residues. With 4 bases clipped from V and 6 bases from J, the junction kept 7 bases outside the gene matches. Germline V gene data show CDR1 as SGHVS and CDR2 as FQNEAQ. CDR3: CASSSDRGALEQYF. The DNA of the CDR3 is TGTGCCAGCAGCTCGGACAGGGGAGCCCTCGAGCAGTACTTC.

The chain carries TRBV19 and TRBJ1-1; maybe TRBD1 (6 bases). V dropped 8 bases and J dropped 7 bases, with 20 bases sitting between them. CDR3 length equals 14 residues. Germline V gene lookup returns CDR1 LNHDA and CDR2 SQIVND (reference sequence). The DNA for the CDR3 is TGTGCCAGTTCCGCCACCGGGACATCCGATGAAGCTTTCTTT. Protein sequence: CASSATGTSDEAFF.

The rearrangement links TRBV6-2 or TRBV6-3 to TRBJ2-7; 7 nucleotides agree with TRBD2. CDR3 length: 13 residues. After removal of 4 bases from V and 2 bases from J, the junction contained 2 bases not matched to a gene. CDR1 and CDR2 from the germline V gene are MNHEY and SVGEGT. This chain's CDR3 is CASSFGLAYEQYF. CDR3 bases: TGTGCCAGCAGTTTCGGACTAGCCTACGAGCAGTACTTC.

The rearrangement links TRBV29-1 to TRBJ1-5; D ambiguous. The V end was cut by 4 bases, the J end by 0 bases, with 7 bases between. Germline CDR1 and CDR2: SQVTM and ANQGSEA. This CDR3 spans 13 amino acids. The DNA of the CDR3 is TGCAGCGTTGGGGCAGATAGCAATCAGCCCCAGCATTTT. Protein: CSVGADSNQPQHF. Full variable domain (outside the CDR3, taken from reference TRBV29-1 and TRBJ1-5): SAVISQKPSRDICQRGTSLTIQCQVDSQVTMMFWYRQQPGQSLTLIATANQGSEATYESGFVIDKFPISRPNLTFSTLTVSNMSPEDSSIYLCSVGADSNQPQHFGDGTRLSIL.